Presented here are 31 T cell receptor beta chains from one specimen sequenced in a study of blood T cells in healthy people across ages. Combining a sample-barcoded 5' primer with a J-beta primer mix, a second PCR ran for roughly 7 to 12 cycles. TCRdb reanalysed the 5' RACE reads using MiXCR and keeps one entry per CDR3 protein. The sample yields over a million distinct CDR3 sequences, roughly 64% seen once. The sequenced sample consisted of blood. The receptors derive from a man between 18 and 35 years old in good health.

CDR3 nucleotides: TGTGCCAGCAGCCAAGCGGGCCGGGACAGCTCCTACGAGCAGTACTTC. Translated: CASSQAGRDSSYEQYF. The V call is TRBV4-2, the J call TRBJ2-7, with 7 nucleotides matching TRBD1. The V segment lost 1 base and the J segment 0 bases; nucleotides outside the gene matches: 6. This CDR3 is built from 16 residues. Germline loops: CDR1 LGHNA, CDR2 YNFKEQ.

This clonotype was seen a few times. The rearrangement joins TRBV10-3 to TRBJ2-7; 7 bases fit TRBD1. Per the germline V gene, CDR1 is ENHRY and CDR2 is SYGVKD. The CDR3 is 15 amino acids. After removal of 3 bases from V and 2 bases from J, the junction contained 7 bases not matched to a gene. The CDR3: CAISDPGGITYEQYF. The CDR3 DNA follows: TGTGCCATCAGTGACCCAGGGGGTATTACCTACGAGCAGTACTTC.

This clonotype was seen only a few times. The CDR3 DNA reads TGCAGTGCTGGCCCTCTAGGAAATGAGCAGTTCTTC. As protein: CSAGPLGNEQFF. The chain has TRBV20-1 and TRBJ2-1; no clear D. The CDR3 totals 12 residues. Between the trimmed V and J ends, which lost 5 bases and 7 bases, there was a span of 12 bases. Germline CDR1 DFQATT, CDR2 SNEGSKA (reference sequence).

A few counts support this clonotype. The chain is built from TRBV4-2 and TRBJ1-2; D gene uncertain. The V end lost 0 bases, the J end lost 4 bases, and 15 bases lay between the germline ends. CDR1 is LGHNA, CDR2 YNFKEQ, per germline. This CDR3 has 16 amino acids. In DNA, the CDR3 is TGTGCCAGCAGCCAAGACGACCGCAGCACACTCTATGGCTACACCTTC. As protein: CASSQDDRSTLYGYTF.

The chain employs TRBV3-1 and TRBJ2-1; D is undetermined. This CDR3 is 14 amino acids long. Looked up from germline, CDR1 is LGHDT and CDR2 is YNNKEL (reference sequence). V was clipped by 3 bases and J by 4 bases, with 10 bases between them. The CDR3 spells CASSQSTAYNEQFF. CDR3 nucleotides: TGTGCCAGCAGCCAGTCGACGGCTTACAATGAGCAGTTCTTC.

This rearrangement joins TRBV29-1 to TRBJ2-1, with no clear D. TRBJ2-7 matches the DNA end more closely, so the J call is doubtful. CDR1 is SQVTM and CDR2 is ANQGSEA in the germline V gene. The CDR3 length is 13 residues. The CDR3: CSVVKVSYNEQYF. CDR3 coding DNA: TGCAGCGTTGTCAAGGTCTCCTACAATGAGCAGTACTTC.

The genes are TRBV11-2 and TRBJ2-7; TRBD2 is a possible D gene (5 bases). CDR1 is SGHAT and CDR2 is FQNNGV in the germline V gene. The CDR3 loop spans 16 amino acids. V was cut by 4 bases and J by 9 bases, with 25 bases left in between. DNA for the CDR3: TGTGCCAGCAGCTGGAATACCCCGGGAAACGCCGTAGGGCAGTACTTC. Amino acid sequence: CASSWNTPGNAVGQYF.

The J gene is TRBJ2-1, the V gene TRBV20-1; 11 positions agree with TRBD2. V shed 0 bases, J shed 10 bases, and the junction held 11 bases outside the gene matches. Germline lookup yields CDR1 DFQATT and CDR2 SNEGSKA (reference sequence). This CDR3 region has 16 residues. The CDR3 bases are TGCAGTGCTAGAGATCGTTCGGGACTAGCGGATTTGGAGCAGTTCTTC. Its translation is CSARDRSGLADLEQFF.

In nucleotides, the CDR3 is TGTGCCAGCAGGCGGGACAGGCAGATAGGGGCCTACGAGCAGTACTTC. It translates to CASRRDRQIGAYEQYF. The chain uses TRBV6-1 and TRBJ2-7, with 8 bases aligning to TRBD1. The CDR3 covers 16 residues. The V gene end was trimmed by 6 bases and the J gene end by 2 bases; junction bases not matched to a gene: 12. Germline CDR1 reads MNHNS; CDR2 reads SASEGT.

This chain connects TRBV7-2 to TRBJ2-1; TRBD2 might be the D (6 bases). The J call may be incorrect, as the DNA end agrees better with TRBJ2-7. The CDR3 consists of 13 residues. Germline CDR1 is SGHTA and CDR2 is FQGNSA. In DNA form, the CDR3 reads TGTGCCAGCAGCCTCCGACTAGGAAATGAGCAGTACTTC. It is translated as CASSLRLGNEQYF.

The chain is built from TRBV15 and TRBJ1-1; D gene unclear. The CDR3 contains 15 residues. Germline-derived CDR1 and CDR2 are LNHNV and YYDKDF (reference sequence). V was cut by 3 bases and J by 3 bases, with 14 bases left in between. The CDR3 nucleotides read TGTGCCACCAGCAGCGTCTATCTCCGGGACACTGAAGCTTTCTTT. As protein: CATSSVYLRDTEAFF.

The chain recombines TRBV10-3 with TRBJ1-1; perhaps TRBD1 as D (6 bases). This CDR3 is 15 amino acids long. Trimming left V 4 bases short and J 0 bases short, with 12 bases between. Germline V CDR1 and CDR2: ENHRY, SYGVKD. CDR3 in amino acids: CAISVAAGVNTEAFF. In DNA, the CDR3 is TGTGCCATCAGTGTAGCGGCAGGGGTGAACACTGAAGCTTTCTTT.

The chain recombines TRBV2 with TRBJ2-4; D unresolved. V was clipped by 11 bases and J by 5 bases, with 10 bases between them. Looked up from germline, CDR1 is SNHLY and CDR2 is FYNNEI. This CDR3 comprises 11 residues. The CDR3 protein is CAQLAQNIQYF. The DNA of the CDR3 is TGTGCCCAGCTGGCCCAAAACATTCAGTACTTC. Using reference TRBV2 and TRBJ2-4 for the parts outside the CDR3, the full variable domain is EPEVTQTPSHQVTQMGQEVILRCVPISNHLYFYWYRQILGQKVEFLVSFYNNEISEKSEIFDDQFSVERPDGSNFTLKIRSTKLEDSAMYFCAQLAQNIQYFGAGTRLSVL.

The genes are TRBV10-3 and TRBJ2-1; TRBD2 agrees at 8 bases. With V trimmed by 7 bases and J by 8 bases, 7 bases remained unmatched. The CDR3 covers 13 residues. Germline CDR1 reads ENHRY; CDR2 reads SYGVKD. CDR3 DNA sequence: TGTGCCATCACGGGAGGGCCCTTCCATGAGCAGTTCTTC. Translating gives CAITGGPFHEQFF.

In this sample, this clonotype turned up a few times. The chain couples TRBV4-1 to TRBJ2-7, with D tentatively TRBD2 (6 bases). Trimming took 0 bases from V and 3 from J, leaving 15 bases between them. CDR1 and CDR2 from the germline V gene are MGHRA and YSYEKL. CDR3 length: 16 residues. CDR3 coding DNA: TGCGCCAGCAGCCAAGATGGCGGGAAGACCCGCTACGAGCAGTACTTC. Translation gives CASSQDGGKTRYEQYF.

The chain couples TRBV2 to TRBJ2-6; D gene uncertain. CDR1 SNHLY and CDR2 FYNNEI come from the germline V gene. V was pared by 4 bases and J by 0 bases, with 10 bases between. This CDR3 region has 16 residues. The CDR3 protein is CASSAQPSSGANVLTF. The CDR3 DNA reads as TGTGCCAGCAGTGCACAACCGAGCTCTGGGGCCAACGTCCTGACTTTC.

V usage is TRBV7-2 and J usage is TRBJ1-1; D is ambiguous. Germline V gene lookup returns CDR1 SGHTA and CDR2 FQGNSA. Between the trimmed V and J ends, which lost 5 bases and 4 bases, there was a span of 11 bases. The CDR3 extends over 13 amino acids. The CDR3 DNA sequence: TGTGCCAGCAGCCATAGGCCGAGCACTGAAGCTTTCTTT. This encodes CASSHRPSTEAFF. Full variable domain (missing parts from reference TRBV7-2 and TRBJ1-1): GAGVSQSPSNKVTEKGKDVELRCDPISGHTALYWYRQSLGQGLEFLIYFQGNSAPDKSGLPSDRFSAERTGGSVSTLTIQRTQQEDSAVYLCASSHRPSTEAFFGQGTRLTVV.

The genes are TRBV6-2 or TRBV6-3 and TRBJ2-3; D possibly corresponds to TRBD2 (6 bases). Per germline, CDR1 MNHEY and CDR2 SVGEGT. The CDR3 covers 15 residues. V lost 0 bases, J lost 3 bases, and 10 bases lay in between. CDR3 residues: CASSYSEGLTDTQYF. The CDR3 DNA follows: TGTGCCAGCAGTTACTCGGAGGGCTTGACAGATACGCAGTATTTT.

This chain uses TRBV9 with TRBJ2-7; D not certain. V lost 0 bases and J 5 bases, leaving 9 bases between the germline ends. CDR3 length: 13 residues. The germline V gene encodes CDR1 SGDLS and CDR2 YYNGEE. This chain's CDR3 is CASSVDLMNEQYF. CDR3 DNA: TGTGCCAGCAGCGTAGATCTGATGAACGAGCAGTACTTC.

The DNA for the CDR3 is TGTGCCAGCAAATATACAGGGGGCGGTCAGCCCCAGCATTTT. Translating it yields CASKYTGGGQPQHF. J is TRBJ1-5 and V is TRBV6-2 or TRBV6-3, with 9 bases aligning to TRBD1. Germline-derived CDR1 and CDR2 are MNHEY and SVGEGT. The V segment lost 7 bases and the J segment 6 bases; nucleotides outside the gene matches: 7. This CDR3 comprises 14 residues.

The chain carries TRBV4-2 and TRBJ2-4, with 7 nucleotides matching TRBD1. The tail of the sequence fits TRBJ2-7 better, so the J call may be wrong. This CDR3 has 16 residues. Looked up from germline, CDR1 is LGHNA and CDR2 is YNFKEQ. DNA of the CDR3: TGTGCCAGCAGCAAAGGAGCCGGGACAGAGAGCTACGAGCAGTACTTC. Its protein product is CASSKGAGTESYEQYF.

This clonotype was detected a few times. The chain has TRBV7-9 and TRBJ2-7, with TRBD1 identical over 7 bases. Germline assignment: CDR1 SEHNR and CDR2 FQNEAQ (reference sequence). The CDR3 has 13 amino acids. J gave up 6 bases and V 5 bases, and 7 bases lay outside the gene matches. CDR3 loop: CASSPPQGSEQYF. The CDR3 coding sequence is TGTGCCAGCAGCCCGCCACAGGGGTCCGAGCAGTACTTC. The full variable domain, completed using reference TRBV7-9 and TRBJ2-7, is DTGVSQNPRHKITKRGQNVTFRCDPISEHNRLYWYRQTLGQGPEFLTYFQNEAQLEKSRLLSDRFSAERPKGSFSTLEIQRTEQGDSAMYLCASSPPQGSEQYFGPGTRLTVT.

The V call is TRBV9, the J call TRBJ2-1; a weak D match, TRBD1 (6 bases). Deletions cut 4 bases from V and 2 bases from J, with 13 bases between. Germline-derived CDR1 and CDR2 are SGDLS and YYNGEE. The CDR3 extends over 15 amino acids. The CDR3 protein is CASSTSGTPYNEQFF. For the CDR3, the DNA is TGTGCCAGCAGCACCTCCGGGACACCCTACAATGAGCAGTTCTTC.

The rearrangement links TRBV7-9 to TRBJ1-6; 7 bases line up with TRBD1. The J segment lost 10 bases and the V segment lost 5 bases, leaving 11 bases of the junction unmatched. Germline V gene data show CDR1 as SEHNR and CDR2 as FQNEAQ (reference sequence). The CDR3 totals 15 residues. CDR3 DNA: TGTGCCAGCAGCCCAAACAGGGGAGGAGGGTCACCCCTCCACTTT. It yields the protein CASSPNRGGGSPLHF.

There are a few counts of this clonotype. The J gene is TRBJ2-1, the V gene TRBV6-5; TRBD1 matches 8 bases. The CDR3 length is 15 residues. V was clipped by 5 bases and J by 4 bases; unmatched bases: 7. Germline assignment: CDR1 MNHEY and CDR2 SVGAGI. The CDR3 sequence is CASSAGQGIYNEQFF. The CDR3 DNA reads as TGTGCCAGCAGTGCTGGACAGGGCATATACAATGAGCAGTTCTTC.

The chain combines TRBV20-1 with TRBJ2-3, with 7 bases aligning to TRBD2. The CDR3 is 17 residues long. Looked up from germline, CDR1 is DFQATT and CDR2 is SNEGSKA (reference sequence). Trimming took 6 bases from V and 3 from J; bases not matched to a gene: 18. CDR3 loop: CSAAPAHGGTGTDTQYF. For the CDR3, the DNA is TGCAGTGCCGCACCCGCCCACGGGGGGACGGGTACAGATACGCAGTATTTT.

This clonotype was seen more than once but under ten times. The CDR3 sequence: CASSWSSGTVETQYF. CDR3 nucleotides: TGTGCCAGCAGTTGGTCTAGCGGTACGGTGGAGACCCAGTACTTC. The chain links TRBV27 to TRBJ2-5; 7 nucleotides agree with TRBD2. This CDR3 has 15 residues. The V segment lost 4 bases and the J segment 5 bases; nucleotides outside the gene matches: 10. Germline CDR1 MNHEY, CDR2 SMNVEV (reference sequence).

This clonotype was picked up many times. The V call is TRBV29-1, the J call TRBJ2-6; D is unclear. With 5 bases removed from V and 0 bases from J, the gap between germline ends came to 14 bases. CDR1 and CDR2 (germline): SQVTM, ANQGSEA. The CDR3 has 16 residues. The CDR3 DNA sequence: TGCAGCGTTTCACCAATAGATCACTCTGGGGCCAACGTCCTGACTTTC. Amino acid sequence: CSVSPIDHSGANVLTF.

V gene TRBV6-4 combines with J gene TRBJ1-6; D is uncertain. Germline values: CDR1 MRHNA, CDR2 SNTAGT. The V end lost 0 bases, the J end lost 9 bases, and 6 bases lay between the germline ends. The CDR3 has 13 amino acids. The DNA of the CDR3 is TGTGCCAGCAGTGACTCGTCGGGTTCACCCCTCCACTTT. It yields the protein CASSDSSGSPLHF.

The rearrangement links TRBV10-3 to TRBJ2-2, with 8 nucleotides matching TRBD1. The CDR3 sequence is 15 residues long. The V gene's germline CDR1 is ENHRY and CDR2 SYGVKD. After removal of 6 bases from V and 3 bases from J, the junction contained 6 bases not matched to a gene. The CDR3, as DNA: TGTGCCATCAGGTCTACAGGGGGATACACCGGGGAGCTGTTTTTT. Protein product: CAIRSTGGYTGELFF.

The chain employs TRBV10-3 and TRBJ2-7, with D perhaps matching TRBD1 (5 bases). Per the germline V gene, CDR1 is ENHRY and CDR2 is SYGVKD. V was pared by 4 bases and J by 3 bases, with 19 bases between. CDR3 length: 16 residues. CDR3 region: CAISGNTGGLFYEQYF. As DNA, the CDR3 is TGTGCCATCAGTGGGAACACAGGTGGGCTCTTCTACGAGCAGTACTTC.